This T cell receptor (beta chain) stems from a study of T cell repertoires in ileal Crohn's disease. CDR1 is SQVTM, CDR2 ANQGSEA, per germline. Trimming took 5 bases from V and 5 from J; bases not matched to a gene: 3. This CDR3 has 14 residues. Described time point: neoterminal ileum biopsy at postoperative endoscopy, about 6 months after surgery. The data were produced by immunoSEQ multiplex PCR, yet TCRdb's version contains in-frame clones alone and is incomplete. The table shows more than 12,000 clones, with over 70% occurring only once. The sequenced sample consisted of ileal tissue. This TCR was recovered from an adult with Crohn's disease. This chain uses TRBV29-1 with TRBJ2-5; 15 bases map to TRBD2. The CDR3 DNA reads TGCAGCGTTACCGGACTAGCGGGGGGGGAGACCCAGTACTTC. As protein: CSVTGLAGGETQYF.